A single sample is the source of the 32 T cell receptor beta chains below, sequenced in a study of cytomegalovirus exposure and HLA in healthy donors. PCR primers comprised 60 Vbeta and 13 Jbeta primers. Sequenced by immunoSEQ multiplex PCR; TCRdb stores in-frame clones only, minus some. The data hold some 150,000 clones, with roughly 9.4% observed a single time. Sequenced material: PBMCs. The receptors here all came from a male donor in good health and CMV-seronegative.

On this clone itself: An end of the junction differs from the germline gene, which may be a read error. This sequence joins TRBV9 and TRBJ1-6, with unresolved D. The CDR3 is 14 residues long. CDR1 and CDR2 from the germline V gene are SGDLS and YYNGEE. The CDR3 DNA sequence: TGTGCCAGCAGCGCCTGGCGAGGTAATTCACCCCTCAACTTT. It is translated as CASSAWRGNSPLNF.

The chain combines TRBV15 with TRBJ2-5, with 9 bases lining up with TRBD2. V was pared by 0 bases and J by 5 bases, with 13 bases of the junction left unmatched. The CDR3 sequence is 18 residues long. CDR1 is LNHNV, CDR2 YYDKDF, per germline (reference sequence). The CDR3 DNA is TGTGCCACCAGCAGAGATATTTCTAGCGGGACCACTCGCGAGACCCAGTACTTC. Its translation: CATSRDISSGTTRETQYF.

V and J are TRBV30 and TRBJ2-1; D is ambiguous. CDR1 is GTSNPN and CDR2 is SVGIG in the germline V gene (reference sequence). The CDR3 is 11 residues long. Trimming removed 4 bases from V and 8 bases from J, with 9 bases in between. This CDR3 is CAWNRVDEQFF. The DNA for the CDR3 is TGTGCCTGGAATCGGGTTGATGAGCAGTTCTTC.

This chain joins TRBV5-8 and TRBJ2-2; 12 bases align to TRBD2. Germline V lookup: CDR1 SGHTS, CDR2 YDEGEE. This CDR3 region has 18 residues. The V gene end was trimmed by 3 bases and the J gene end by 4 bases; junction bases not matched to a gene: 10. The CDR3 here is CASSSASGRALGTGELFF. The CDR3 bases are TGTGCCAGCAGCTCCGCTAGCGGGAGGGCCTTGGGCACCGGGGAGCTGTTTTTT.

This clone was seen a few times. The chain carries TRBV6-5 and TRBJ2-3, with TRBD2 identical over 8 bases. Germline CDR1 is MNHEY and CDR2 is SVGAGI. Losses at the gene ends were 6 bases for V and 4 bases for J; bases not matched to a gene: 6. The CDR3 covers 14 residues. For the CDR3, the DNA is TGTGCCAGCAGCCGGGGGGGCTTAGCAGATACGCAGTATTTT. This gives the protein CASSRGGLADTQYF.

This clone has only a few counts. CDR3 region: CASRILQGTNEKLFF. CDR3 nucleotide sequence: TGTGCAAGTCGCATCCTACAGGGAACTAATGAAAAACTGTTTTTT. This rearrangement joins TRBV12-2 to TRBJ1-4; TRBD1 is the table's D call, not checked against the DNA. TRBV12-2 is described as a pseudogene. This CDR3 contains 15 residues.

This clone has just a few counts. The genes are TRBV5-6 and TRBJ1-1, with unresolved D. Trimming took 2 bases from V and 3 from J, leaving 17 bases between them. The CDR3 runs to 16 residues. CDR1 and CDR2 (germline): SGHDT, YYEEEE. The CDR3 sequence is CASSFVTDIPDTEAFF. CDR3 in DNA: TGTGCCAGCAGCTTCGTCACCGACATCCCAGACACTGAAGCTTTCTTT.

This chain connects TRBV19 to TRBJ1-5; a possible D gene is TRBD1 (6 bases). V lost 7 bases, J lost 6 bases, and 19 bases lay in between. The germline V gene encodes CDR1 LNHDA and CDR2 SQIVND (reference sequence). The CDR3 length is 15 residues. The CDR3 DNA is TGTGCCAGTAATCACCGGAGGGGGGGAGGTCAGCCCCAGCATTTT. It yields the protein CASNHRRGGGQPQHF.

This clone occurred a few times. The rearrangement joins TRBV6-1 to TRBJ2-7; tentatively, D is TRBD2 (6 bases). Trimming removed 0 bases at V and 3 bases at J, with 15 bases between. CDR1 and CDR2 (germline): MNHNS, SASEGT. This CDR3 is built from 16 residues. The CDR3 nucleotides are TGTGCCAGCAGTGAAGCGCGGGGACGGGAGTTCTACGAGCAGTACTTC. Translating it yields CASSEARGREFYEQYF.

This clone has more than one count but fewer than ten. The V call is TRBV7-8, the J call TRBJ1-2; D gene uncertain. Germline CDR1 SGHVS, CDR2 FQNEAQ. The V end lost 4 bases, the J end lost 3 bases, and 9 bases lay between the germline ends. This CDR3 has 13 amino acids. The DNA of the CDR3 is TGTGCCAGCAGCTCGCAGAATTACTATGGCTACACCTTC. Translating it yields CASSSQNYYGYTF.

There are a few counts of this clone. The rearrangement joins TRBV6-5 to TRBJ1-1; TRBD1 matches 8 bases. Per germline, CDR1 MNHEY and CDR2 SVGAGI. V shed 4 bases and J 1 base; nucleotides not matched to a gene: 5. The CDR3 has 15 residues. CDR3 region: CASSSSGTGNTEAFF. CDR3 nucleotide sequence: TGTGCCAGCAGTTCTTCCGGGACAGGGAACACTGAAGCTTTCTTT.

V gene TRBV30 combines with J gene TRBJ2-7; maybe TRBD2 (5 bases). Per germline, CDR1 GTSNPN and CDR2 SVGIG (reference sequence). This CDR3 has 14 amino acids. Trimming left V 3 bases short and J 0 bases short, with 12 bases between. This CDR3 reads CAWRGLGSSYEQYF. The DNA of the CDR3 is TGTGCCTGGAGAGGGTTAGGGAGCTCCTACGAGCAGTACTTC.

This clone was counted between two and nine times. The J gene is TRBJ2-7, the V gene TRBV5-1; tentative D call: TRBD2 (6 bases). CDR3 size: 14 residues. Per the germline V gene, CDR1 is SGHRS and CDR2 is YFSETQ. With 0 bases removed from V and 6 bases from J, the gap between germline ends came to 13 bases. The CDR3: CASSLEVEGTEQYF. CDR3 sequence (DNA): TGCGCCAGCAGCTTGGAGGTGGAGGGCACCGAGCAGTACTTC.

A few counts support this clone. The rearrangement links TRBV2 to TRBJ2-1; D is perhaps TRBD2 (6 bases). The CDR3 covers 14 residues. CDR1 and CDR2 from the germline V gene are SNHLY and FYNNEI. V was pared by 6 bases and J by 7 bases, with 16 bases between. CDR3 sequence (DNA): TGTGCCAGCAGCCGTAGCGAGGGGAGGAATGAGCAGTTCTTC. Amino acids: CASSRSEGRNEQFF.

The CDR3 sequence: CASSYTGQGTEQYF. In DNA, the CDR3 is TGTGCCAGCAGTTACACGGGACAGGGTACCGAGCAGTACTTC. The chain employs TRBV6-6 and TRBJ2-7; 9 positions match TRBD1. This CDR3 region has 14 residues. CDR1 MNHNY and CDR2 SVGAGI come from the germline V gene (reference sequence). V gave up 2 bases and J gave up 6 bases; unmatched junction bases: 5.

The V call is TRBV2, the J call TRBJ2-7; D gene uncertain. The germline CDR1 and CDR2 sequences are SNHLY and FYNNEI. V was trimmed by 7 bases and J by 0 bases, leaving 13 bases between them. This CDR3 contains 14 residues. The CDR3 here is CASTVAASSYEQYF. The CDR3 bases are TGTGCCAGCACGGTGGCGGCGAGCTCCTACGAGCAGTACTTC.

The chain's CDR3 is CASSQDPGVRETQYF. CDR3 DNA sequence: TGCGCCAGCAGCCAAGATCCAGGGGTTCGGGAGACCCAGTACTTC. The V call is TRBV4-1, the J call TRBJ2-5, with D possibly matching TRBD1 (6 bases). Germline CDR1 reads MGHRA; CDR2 reads YSYEKL. This CDR3 contains 15 residues. Trimming removed 0 bases at V and 5 bases at J, with 13 bases between.

CDR3 amino acids: CASRLRDKNTEAFF. The CDR3 DNA is TGTGCCAGCAGACTCCGGGACAAGAACACTGAAGCTTTCTTT. The J gene is TRBJ1-1, the V gene TRBV28; D possibly corresponds to TRBD1 (6 bases). V lost 6 bases and J 1 base, leaving 12 bases between the germline ends. Germline V gene sequence: CDR1 MDHEN, CDR2 SYDVKM. This CDR3 comprises 14 residues.

The chain has TRBV7-6 and TRBJ1-1, with 9 nucleotides matching TRBD1. From germline, CDR1 is SGHVS and CDR2 FNYEAQ. The CDR3 totals 15 residues. With 4 bases clipped from V and 5 bases from J, the junction kept 8 bases outside the gene matches. The CDR3 region has the DNA TGTGCCAGCAGCTCGAACAGGGGGCAGGGAACTGAAGCTTTCTTT. Translation gives CASSSNRGQGTEAFF.

The rearrangement links TRBV6-1 to TRBJ1-2; 8 bases align to TRBD1. The ends lost 5 bases at V and 5 bases at J; junction bases unmatched: 7. This CDR3 contains 14 residues. Germline CDR1 and CDR2: MNHNS and SASEGT. CDR3 DNA sequence: TGTGCCAGCAGTTTTGGACAGGGAGTATATGGCTACACCTTC. This translates into CASSFGQGVYGYTF.

This clone turned up a few times. The CDR3 spells CASSYDRGRGAFF. CDR3 DNA: TGTGCCAGCAGTTACGACAGGGGGCGGGGAGCTTTCTTT. This rearrangement joins TRBV6-5 to TRBJ1-1; TRBD1 matches at 10 bases. V dropped 2 bases and J dropped 10; count of bases not matched to a gene: 4. Germline CDR1 reads MNHEY; CDR2 reads SVGAGI. The CDR3 consists of 13 residues.

This clone was recorded a few times. CDR3 sequence: CASSERRGGVGEQYF. The CDR3 DNA reads TGTGCCAGCAGCGAACGCCGGGGGGGGGTCGGCGAGCAGTACTTC. The chain recombines TRBV2 with TRBJ2-7; the match to TRBD2 covers 8 bases. The CDR3 is 15 residues long. Germline V lookup: CDR1 SNHLY, CDR2 FYNNEI. V gave up 6 bases and J gave up 6 bases; unmatched junction bases: 13.

The J gene is TRBJ2-1, the V gene TRBV15; TRBD2 matches 11 bases. Trimming took 0 bases from V and 7 from J; bases not matched to a gene: 5. The CDR3 is 16 residues long. Germline loops: CDR1 LNHNV, CDR2 YYDKDF (reference sequence). The DNA for the CDR3 is TGTGCCACCAGCAGAGAAGAACTAGCGGGAGATAATGAGCAGTTCTTC. Protein sequence: CATSREELAGDNEQFF.

This clone has just a few counts. The junction and the germline gene differ at one end; a read error may be behind it. CDR3 DNA sequence: TGTGCCAGCAGCCAAGTCGGCGGGGCGTCCTTCAATGAGCAGTTCTTC. Translated: CASSQVGGASFNEQFF. This chain links TRBV4-2 with TRBJ2-1; tentative D call: TRBD2 (6 bases). The V gene's germline CDR1 is LGHNA and CDR2 YNFKEQ. The CDR3 has 16 residues.

V and J are TRBV6-5 and TRBJ1-1, with D perhaps TRBD1 (5 bases). Trimming cost V 6 bases and J 0 bases, with 14 bases left between them. Germline values: CDR1 MNHEY, CDR2 SVGAGI. This CDR3 contains 15 residues. CDR3 in amino acids: CASSLRQQVNTEAFF. The DNA for the CDR3 is TGTGCCAGCAGCCTTAGACAGCAAGTGAACACTGAAGCTTTCTTT.

This clone appeared a few times. This chain links TRBV5-1 with TRBJ2-1, with no clear D. The CDR3 loop spans 14 amino acids. The V end lost 1 base, the J end lost 5 bases, and 10 bases lay between the germline ends. CDR1 and CDR2 from the germline V gene are SGHRS and YFSETQ. The CDR3 loop reads CASSLIASNNEQFF. CDR3 coding DNA: TGCGCCAGCAGCTTGATAGCCAGTAACAATGAGCAGTTCTTC. The full variable domain, in which reference TRBV5-1 and TRBJ2-1 provide the parts outside the CDR3, is KAGVTQTPRYLIKTRGQQVTLSCSPISGHRSVSWYQQTPGQGLQFLFEYFSETQRNKGNFPGRFSGRQFSNSRSEMNVSTLELGDSALYLCASSLIASNNEQFFGPGTRLTVL.

This clone was seen a few times. The rearrangement uses TRBV2 and TRBJ1-1, with D maybe TRBD1 (5 bases). V lost 6 bases and J lost 1, with 12 bases in between. CDR1 is SNHLY and CDR2 is FYNNEI in the germline V gene. The CDR3 contains 14 residues. The CDR3 region has the DNA TGTGCCAGCAGGGCGGGACGGTCGAACACTGAAGCTTTCTTT. As protein: CASRAGRSNTEAFF.

The chain has TRBV7-9 and TRBJ2-3; the match to TRBD2 covers 8 bases. Germline CDR1 SEHNR, CDR2 FQNEAQ (reference sequence). The trim removed 4 bases at V and 0 bases at J, leaving 9 bases unmatched. This CDR3 spans 17 amino acids. The CDR3 region has the DNA TGTGCCAGCAGCTCCGAACGGACTAGCCCGAGCACAGATACGCAGTATTTT. Residues: CASSSERTSPSTDTQYF.

This clone has more than one count but fewer than ten. This chain joins TRBV28 and TRBJ2-1; 7 bases agree with TRBD2. Germline V gives CDR1 MDHEN, CDR2 SYDVKM. V lost 6 bases to trimming and J lost 2 bases; unmatched junction nucleotides: 10. The CDR3 contains 16 residues. The CDR3 DNA sequence: TGTGCCAGCAGGGGGGGAGGGGCTAACCCCTACAATGAGCAGTTCTTC. This translates into CASRGGGANPYNEQFF.

The chain carries TRBV6-1 and TRBJ2-2; 7 bases match TRBD2. Germline V lookup: CDR1 MNHNS, CDR2 SASEGT. Trimming cost V 9 bases and J 3 bases; bases outside gene matches: 10. CDR3 length equals 15 residues. CDR3 loop: CARRAGNVDTGELFF. The DNA of the CDR3 is TGTGCCAGAAGAGCGGGAAATGTCGACACCGGGGAGCTGTTTTTT.

This clone was seen only a few times. CDR3 in DNA: TGCGCCAGCAGCTTGGAAGTTATGCTAAGCACAGATACGCAGTATTTT. Translating gives CASSLEVMLSTDTQYF. V usage is TRBV5-1 and J usage is TRBJ2-3, with D unclear. The CDR3 consists of 16 residues. Germline CDR1 and CDR2: SGHRS and YFSETQ. Trimming removed 0 bases from V and 0 bases from J, with 11 bases in between. The variable domain in full, with the rest retrieved from reference TRBV5-1 and TRBJ2-3, is KAGVTQTPRYLIKTRGQQVTLSCSPISGHRSVSWYQQTPGQGLQFLFEYFSETQRNKGNFPGRFSGRQFSNSRSEMNVSTLELGDSALYLCASSLEVMLSTDTQYFGPGTRLTVL.

CDR3 sequence reads: CASSSYTGKRETQYF. The CDR3 coding sequence is TGTGCCAGCAGCTCCTATACAGGGAAGCGAGAGACCCAGTACTTC. This chain connects TRBV7-9 to TRBJ2-5; a weak D match, TRBD1 (6 bases). CDR3 length equals 15 residues. With 4 bases removed from V and 4 bases from J, the gap between germline ends came to 16 bases. In germline, CDR1 is SEHNR, CDR2 FQNEAQ (reference sequence).